This T cell receptor beta chain was sequenced for a study of blood T cell repertoires in COVID-19. Study background: Italy, Spain and the United States were the sources of the convalescent and acute COVID-19 samples. PBMCs, B-cell-depleted T cells, or T cells provided the cDNA or gDNA that made up the material.

Original processing methods: Reference gene primer amplification in the assay estimated nucleated cell counts. Some clones are missing from TCRdb's copy, which holds only in-frame ones; the method was immunoSEQ multiplex PCR. That table gives V, J and clone size, and the DNA gave D and trimming. The sample contains approximately 200,000 clones, about 90% of which appear only once. Trimming shortened V by 1 base and J by 0 bases, and 10 bases separated the two germline ends. This CDR3 spans 16 amino acids. Germline V gene lookup returns CDR1 LGHDT and CDR2 YNNKEL (reference sequence). V is TRBV3-1 (or the pseudogene TRBV3-2) and J is TRBJ2-1; D is unclear. Sequenced input: peripheral blood. The receptor's source is a man aged 18 to 29 with active or convalescent COVID-19. CDR3 bases: TGTGCCAGCAGCCAAGTTCGAGGCCGCTCCTACAATGAGCAGTTCTTC. This sequence encodes CASSQVRGRSYNEQFF.